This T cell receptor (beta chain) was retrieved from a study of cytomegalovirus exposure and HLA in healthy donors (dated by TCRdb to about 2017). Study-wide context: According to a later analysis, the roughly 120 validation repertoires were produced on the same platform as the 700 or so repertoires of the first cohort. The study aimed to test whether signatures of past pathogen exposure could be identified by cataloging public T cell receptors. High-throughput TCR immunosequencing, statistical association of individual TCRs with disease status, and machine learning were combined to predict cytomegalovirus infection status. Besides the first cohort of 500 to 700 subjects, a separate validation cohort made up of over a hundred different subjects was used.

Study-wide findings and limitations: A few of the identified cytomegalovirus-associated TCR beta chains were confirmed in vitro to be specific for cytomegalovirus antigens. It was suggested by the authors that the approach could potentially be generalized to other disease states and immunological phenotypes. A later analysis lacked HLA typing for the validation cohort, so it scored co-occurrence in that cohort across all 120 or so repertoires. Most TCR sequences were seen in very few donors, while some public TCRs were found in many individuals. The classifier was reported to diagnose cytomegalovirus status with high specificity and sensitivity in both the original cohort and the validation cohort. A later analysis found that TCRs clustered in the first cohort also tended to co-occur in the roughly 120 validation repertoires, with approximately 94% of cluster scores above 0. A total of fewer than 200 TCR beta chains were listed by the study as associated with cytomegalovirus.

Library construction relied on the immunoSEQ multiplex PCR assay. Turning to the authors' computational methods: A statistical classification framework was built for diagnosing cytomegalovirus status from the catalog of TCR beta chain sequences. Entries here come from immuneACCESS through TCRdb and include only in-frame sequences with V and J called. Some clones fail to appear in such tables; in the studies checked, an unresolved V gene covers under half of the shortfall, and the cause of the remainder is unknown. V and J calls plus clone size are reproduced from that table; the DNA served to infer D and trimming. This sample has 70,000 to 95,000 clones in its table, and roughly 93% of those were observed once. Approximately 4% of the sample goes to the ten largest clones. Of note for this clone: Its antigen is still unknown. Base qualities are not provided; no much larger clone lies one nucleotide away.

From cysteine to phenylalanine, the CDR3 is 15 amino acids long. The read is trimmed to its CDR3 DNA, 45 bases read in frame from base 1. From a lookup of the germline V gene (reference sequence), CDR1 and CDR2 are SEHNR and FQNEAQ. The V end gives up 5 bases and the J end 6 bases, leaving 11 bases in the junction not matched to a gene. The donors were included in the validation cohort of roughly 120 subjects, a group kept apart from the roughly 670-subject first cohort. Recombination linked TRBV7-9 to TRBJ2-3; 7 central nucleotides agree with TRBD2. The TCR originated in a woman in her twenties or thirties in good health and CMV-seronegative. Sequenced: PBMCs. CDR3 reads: CASSTLGALADTQYF. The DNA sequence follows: TGTGCCAGCAGCACGCTAGGGGCACTAGCGGATACGCAGTATTTT.